Listed below are T cell receptor beta chains from one sample, sequenced in a study of cytomegalovirus exposure and HLA in healthy donors. Sequencing was performed with immunoSEQ multiplex PCR; in TCRdb, only in-frame clones are kept and a portion is missing. The sample has about 110,000 clones, 65% to 80% seen once. The sample taken for sequencing was PBMCs. These receptors originate from a female donor in good health and CMV-seropositive. CDR3s include the opening cysteine and the closing phenylalanine or tryptophan. Fields, in order: V gene, clone size, J gene, CDR3 length, CDR3 protein. Some rows mark clone size as missing; the rest say once, few, many or name a class of expanded clone.

V: TRBV6-5
size: .
J: TRBJ2-3
length: 16
CDR3: CASSYSGHSSTDTQYF

V: TRBV4-1
size: few
J: TRBJ1-5
length: 13
CDR3: CASSQEGLKPQHF

V: TRBV19
size: .
J: TRBJ1-4
length: 16
CDR3: CASSAVTGATNEKLFF

V: TRBV19
size: .
J: TRBJ1-5
length: 15
CDR3: CASSIVGAYNQPQHF

V: TRBV18
size: few
J: TRBJ2-3
length: 20
CDR3: CASSPPGAVGLAGAGDTQYF

V: TRBV7-2
size: .
J: TRBJ2-4
length: 17
CDR3: CASSLVAGGRAKNIQYF

V: TRBV7-9
size: few
J: TRBJ2-7
length: 13
CDR3: CASSSLLFDEQYF

V: TRBV4-3
size: few
J: TRBJ1-2
length: 14
CDR3: CASSQDQGSDGYTF

V: TRBV7-2
size: few
J: TRBJ2-2
length: 16
CDR3: CASSLGQGGGTGELFF

V: TRBV7-2
size: .
J: TRBJ1-5
length: 16
CDR3: CASSLGAGESYQPQHF

V: TRBV2
size: .
J: TRBJ2-5
length: 13
CDR3: CASSEAGEVTQYF

V: TRBV9
size: .
J: TRBJ2-3
length: 14
CDR3: CASSVGQGVNTQYF

V: TRBV7-9
size: .
J: TRBJ2-5
length: 13
CDR3: CASSFMAWETQYF

V: TRBV9
size: few
J: TRBJ2-3
length: 15
CDR3: CASSVSSGWTDTQYF

V: TRBV6-5
size: .
J: TRBJ1-2
length: 13
CDR3: CASSYAMGDGYTF

V: TRBV30
size: few
J: TRBJ1-3
length: 16
CDR3: CAWSANLGGDGNTIYF

V: TRBV18
size: .
J: TRBJ1-4
length: 14
CDR3: CASSPKSLNEKLFF

V: TRBV5-1
size: .
J: TRBJ2-5
length: 16
CDR3: CASSLGGTGSQETQYF

V: TRBV20-1
size: .
J: TRBJ2-3
length: 11
CDR3: CSASVTDTQYF

V: TRBV5-4
size: .
J: TRBJ2-7
length: 15
CDR3: CASSTGQGPSREQYF

V: TRBV18
size: .
J: TRBJ2-5
length: 13
CDR3: CASSRTDTETQYF

V: TRBV29-1
size: .
J: TRBJ1-1
length: 14
CDR3: CSAPQAGLNTEAFF

V: TRBV27
size: .
J: TRBJ2-7
length: 19
CDR3: CASLGLGGGGPTRAYEQYF

V: TRBV7-9
size: .
J: TRBJ2-1
length: 16
CDR3: CASSRTGTGRLDEQFF

V: TRBV18
size: .
J: TRBJ2-7
length: 14
CDR3: CASSPSRGTYEQYF

V: TRBV30
size: .
J: TRBJ2-6
length: 16
CDR3: CAWNGQGNSGANVLTF

V: TRBV14
size: .
J: TRBJ2-3
length: 19
CDR3: CASSHRTSGLSRVTDTQYF

V: TRBV7-2
size: .
J: TRBJ2-7
length: 16
CDR3: CASSLASRGPSYEQYF

V: TRBV15
size: .
J: TRBJ1-1
length: 15
CDR3: CATSRKGQGGTEAFF

V: TRBV19
size: .
J: TRBJ1-4
length: 15
CDR3: CASRGQGTANEKLFF

V: TRBV5-1
size: once
J: TRBJ1-1
length: 14
CDR3: CASSLETGYTEAFF

V: TRBV2
size: .
J: TRBJ2-1
length: 15
CDR3: CASSPDRAVANEQFF

V: TRBV27
size: .
J: TRBJ2-5
length: 15
CDR3: CASSPYLRGQETQYF

V: TRBV13
size: .
J: TRBJ1-2
length: 12
CDR3: CASSLRGWGYTF

V: TRBV2
size: .
J: TRBJ2-2
length: 12
CDR3: CASRNRYRELFF

V: TRBV15
size: .
J: TRBJ2-3
length: 15
CDR3: CATSIPTEATDTQYF

V: TRBV27
size: .
J: TRBJ1-3
length: 16
CDR3: CASSRGLRGSGNTIYF

V: TRBV28
size: .
J: TRBJ1-2
length: 14
CDR3: CASSILQGGDGYTF

V: TRBV4-1
size: .
J: TRBJ1-2
length: 15
CDR3: CASSPRQGGRNGYTF

V: TRBV5-1
size: .
J: TRBJ2-3
length: 15
CDR3: CASSLPTTSTDTQYF

V: TRBV6-5
size: once
J: TRBJ2-7
length: 15
CDR3: CASSYSRGGRHEQYF

V: TRBV7-2
size: .
J: TRBJ1-5
length: 15
CDR3: CASSLMGGIDQPQHF

V: TRBV5-1
size: .
J: TRBJ1-1
length: 15
CDR3: CASSLSFRGNTEAFF

V: TRBV7-8
size: .
J: TRBJ2-2
length: 15
CDR3: CASSLARQGVGELFF